Each of the 20 T cell receptor beta chains below was sequenced from the same sample in a study of blood T cell repertoires in COVID-19. Method: immunoSEQ multiplex PCR; TCRdb's copy keeps in-frame clones and lacks some. This table has a few hundred thousand clones, around 79% appearing once. Specimen: peripheral blood. The receptors derive from a woman of 80 years or more with acute or convalescent COVID-19.

This clone was counted a single time. The DNA of the CDR3 is TGTGCCAGCTCTCTCGTACCCCCGGGACAGGGAACCGGGGCCAACGTCCTGACTTTC. This translates into CASSLVPPGQGTGANVLTF. This chain links TRBV18 with TRBJ2-6; the match to TRBD1 covers 9 bases. The CDR3 runs 19 residues. The germline V gene encodes CDR1 KGHSH and CDR2 LQKENI. V was pared by 6 bases and J by 4 bases, with 16 bases of the junction left unmatched.

The J gene is TRBJ1-5, the V gene TRBV5-6; weak D call: TRBD1 (6 bases). Per germline, CDR1 SGHDT and CDR2 YYEEEE. The CDR3 loop spans 13 amino acids. The V gene lost 4 bases and the J gene lost 7 bases, with 12 bases spanning the gap. The CDR3 reads CASSGGQSQPQHF. In nucleotides, the CDR3 is TGTGCCAGCAGCGGGGGACAATCCCAGCCCCAGCATTTT.

This rearrangement joins TRBV5-1 to TRBJ1-1, with TRBD1 identical over 10 bases. The germline CDR1 and CDR2 sequences are SGHRS and YFSETQ. This CDR3 region has 14 residues. Trimming took 3 bases from V and 5 from J; bases not matched to a gene: 4. The CDR3 coding sequence is TGCGCCAGCAGCTCCGGGACAGGGGAGACTGAAGCTTTCTTT. Its translation is CASSSGTGETEAFF.

CDR3 sequence (DNA): TGTGCCAGCAGTCCACAGGGTTGGAGCTATGGCTACACCTTC. It yields the protein CASSPQGWSYGYTF. This chain connects TRBV25-1 to TRBJ1-2; D is possibly TRBD1 (6 bases). The germline gives CDR1 MGHDK, CDR2 SYGVNS. The CDR3 contains 14 residues. V was trimmed by 5 bases and J by 4 bases, leaving 14 bases between them.

The chain uses TRBV19 and TRBJ1-5; the match to TRBD1 covers 8 bases. Germline lookup yields CDR1 LNHDA and CDR2 SQIVND (reference sequence). V lost 3 bases, J lost 3 bases, and 4 bases stayed unmatched. The CDR3 extends over 15 amino acids. CDR3 protein: CASSMGQELNQPQHF. CDR3 nucleotide sequence: TGTGCCAGTAGTATGGGACAGGAACTCAATCAGCCCCAGCATTTT.

J is TRBJ2-5 and V is TRBV5-1, with 9 bases that match TRBD1. The J segment lost 5 bases and the V segment lost 0 bases, leaving 2 bases of the junction unmatched. This CDR3 comprises 14 residues. Germline loops: CDR1 SGHRS, CDR2 YFSETQ. This CDR3 reads CASSLEDRGETQYF. CDR3 bases: TGCGCCAGCAGCTTGGAGGACAGGGGCGAGACCCAGTACTTC.

V and J are TRBV5-1 and TRBJ1-2; D possibly corresponds to TRBD1 (6 bases). The CDR3 covers 13 residues. Trimming took off 4 bases at V and 8 bases at J, with 15 bases between the two ends. Looked up from germline, CDR1 is SGHRS and CDR2 is YFSETQ. The CDR3 nucleotides are TGCGCCAGCAGCCCGGACAGAGTGCAGGGCTACACCTTC. Protein: CASSPDRVQGYTF.

This clone was seen a few times. The chain combines TRBV6-5 with TRBJ1-4; perhaps TRBD1 as D (5 bases). Per germline, CDR1 MNHEY and CDR2 SVGAGI. The CDR3 contains 12 residues. V was cut by 6 bases and J by 8 bases, with 10 bases left in between. The CDR3 loop reads CASRGGFEKLFF. Written as DNA, the CDR3 is TGTGCCAGCAGGGGGGGGTTCGAAAAACTGTTTTTT.

This chain links TRBV4-2 with TRBJ2-7; 10 bases are a match to TRBD2. V trimming: 4 bases; J trimming: 3 bases; junction bases outside the gene matches: 6. CDR1 LGHNA and CDR2 YNFKEQ come from the germline V gene. This CDR3 is built from 15 residues. This CDR3 reads CASSPLAGKDYEQYF. Written as DNA, the CDR3 is TGTGCCAGCAGCCCACTAGCGGGAAAGGACTACGAGCAGTACTTC.

The gene calls are TRBV5-4 and TRBJ2-7; TRBD2 aligns across 10 bases. V shed 0 bases and J 2 bases; nucleotides not matched to a gene: 2. This CDR3 is 15 amino acids long. Germline V gives CDR1 SGHNT, CDR2 YYREEE (reference sequence). CDR3 residues: CASSLASGSAYEQYF. CDR3 nucleotides: TGTGCCAGCAGCTTGGCTAGCGGGAGTGCCTACGAGCAGTACTTC.

The sample holds one count of this clone. The chain combines TRBV12-3 or TRBV12-4 with TRBJ1-5; no reliable D call. The V end was cut by 10 bases, the J end by 4 bases, with 14 bases between. The CDR3 runs to 13 residues. The CDR3 DNA reads TGTGCCACCACCCGCGCATTTAATCAGCCCCAGCATTTT. This sequence encodes CATTRAFNQPQHF.

This chain links TRBV5-1 with TRBJ2-1, with TRBD2 matching 9 bases. The J segment lost 8 bases and the V segment lost 7 bases, leaving 13 bases of the junction unmatched. The CDR3 runs 15 residues. CDR1 is SGHRS, CDR2 YFSETQ, per germline. CDR3 nucleotides: TGCGCCAGCCAACTAGATTTAGCGGGAGTTGATGAGCAGTTCTTC. Residues: CASQLDLAGVDEQFF.

The chain joins TRBV5-4 to TRBJ1-1, with TRBD1 identical over 9 bases. Germline values: CDR1 SGHNT, CDR2 YYREEE (reference sequence). The CDR3 runs 14 residues. The V and J ends lost 0 bases and 4 bases, in that order; junction bases with no gene match: 1. CDR3 DNA sequence: TGTGCCAGCAGCTTGGGGGACAGGGCCACTGAAGCTTTCTTT. Amino acids: CASSLGDRATEAFF.

This clone was observed at least ten times. This sequence joins TRBV6-5 and TRBJ1-5; no reliable D call. CDR1 and CDR2 (germline): MNHEY, SVGAGI. This CDR3 has 13 residues. V was cut by 8 bases and J by 2 bases, with 10 bases left in between. The CDR3 nucleotides are TGTGCCAGCGTGCGGGAGGGCAATCAGCCCCAGCATTTT. It encodes CASVREGNQPQHF.

This clone was counted between two and nine times. The rearrangement joins TRBV4-1 to TRBJ1-2; D is perhaps TRBD1 (6 bases). CDR3 length: 15 residues. CDR1 and CDR2 (germline): MGHRA, YSYEKL. V dropped 0 bases and J dropped 7 bases, with 15 bases sitting between them. The CDR3 here is CASSQDDRSTSGYTF. The CDR3 coding sequence is TGCGCCAGCAGCCAAGATGACAGGTCGACCTCTGGCTACACCTTC.

The gene calls are TRBV20-1 and TRBJ1-1; D uncertain. The germline V gene has CDR1 DFQATT and CDR2 SNEGSKA (reference sequence). CDR3 length equals 11 residues. Trimming took 0 bases from V and 8 from J, leaving 7 bases between them. CDR3 amino acids: CSARDQWEAFF. The CDR3 DNA sequence: TGCAGTGCTAGAGACCAGTGGGAAGCTTTCTTT.

This clone appeared once. The chain has TRBV10-3 and TRBJ1-1, with D tentatively TRBD1 (6 bases). The CDR3 covers 14 residues. The V gene's germline CDR1 is ENHRY and CDR2 SYGVKD. Trimming removed 5 bases at V and 1 base at J, with 11 bases between. Here the CDR3 DNA reads TGTGCCATCAGTTTACAGGGTGCGAACACTGAAGCTTTCTTT. Its protein is CAISLQGANTEAFF.

This chain uses TRBV19 with TRBJ1-1, with TRBD1 matching over 8 bases. V lost 3 bases and J lost 1; bases outside the gene matches: 7. The CDR3 loop spans 16 amino acids. Germline CDR1 reads LNHDA; CDR2 reads SQIVND (reference sequence). The CDR3 nucleotides are TGTGCCAGTAGTATCAGGACAGGGAATTCGAACACTGAAGCTTTCTTT. It is translated as CASSIRTGNSNTEAFF.

The CDR3 bases are TGCGCCAGCAGCCAACCTGGTAGCTCCTACGAGCAGTACTTC. It specifies CASSQPGSSYEQYF. The rearrangement joins TRBV4-1 to TRBJ2-7; D not certain. CDR1 MGHRA and CDR2 YSYEKL come from the germline V gene. Trimming cost V 2 bases and J 0 bases, with 8 bases left between them. The CDR3 contains 14 residues.

The V gene is TRBV5-4, the J gene TRBJ1-3, with D unresolved. This CDR3 spans 16 amino acids. V was clipped by 2 bases and J by 0 bases, with 12 bases between them. In germline, CDR1 is SGHNT, CDR2 YYREEE (reference sequence). The CDR3 loop is CASSFGSGFSGNTIYF. The CDR3, as DNA: TGTGCCAGCAGCTTCGGGTCTGGCTTCTCTGGAAACACCATATATTTT.